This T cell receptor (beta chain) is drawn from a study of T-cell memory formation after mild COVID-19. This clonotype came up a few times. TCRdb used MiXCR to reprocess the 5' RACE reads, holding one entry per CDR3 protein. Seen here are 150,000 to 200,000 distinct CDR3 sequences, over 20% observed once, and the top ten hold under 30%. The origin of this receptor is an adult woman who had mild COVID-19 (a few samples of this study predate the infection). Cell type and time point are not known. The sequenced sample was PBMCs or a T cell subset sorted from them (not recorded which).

The CDR3 is CASSLVGGVETQYF. CDR3 DNA sequence: TGTGCCAGCAGCTTAGTTGGGGGCGTGGAGACCCAGTACTTC. This rearrangement joins TRBV11-2 to TRBJ2-5; TRBD1 is a possible D gene (6 bases). This CDR3 has 14 amino acids. Trimming pared 1 base from V and 5 bases from J, leaving 11 bases between. Germline CDR1 is SGHAT and CDR2 is FQNNGV.